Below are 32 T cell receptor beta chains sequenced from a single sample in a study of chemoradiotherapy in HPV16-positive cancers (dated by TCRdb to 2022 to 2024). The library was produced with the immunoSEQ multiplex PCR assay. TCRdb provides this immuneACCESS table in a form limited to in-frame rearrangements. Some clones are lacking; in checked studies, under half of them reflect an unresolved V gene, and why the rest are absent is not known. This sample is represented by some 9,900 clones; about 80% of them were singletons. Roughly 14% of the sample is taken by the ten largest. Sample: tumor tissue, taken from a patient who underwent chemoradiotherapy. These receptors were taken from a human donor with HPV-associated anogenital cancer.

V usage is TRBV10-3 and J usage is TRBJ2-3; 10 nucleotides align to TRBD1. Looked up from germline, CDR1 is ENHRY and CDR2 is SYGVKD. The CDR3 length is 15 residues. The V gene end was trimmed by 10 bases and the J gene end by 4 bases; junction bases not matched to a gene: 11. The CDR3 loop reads CATMAGTGDADTQYF. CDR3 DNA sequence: TGTGCCACCATGGCCGGGACAGGGGACGCAGATACGCAGTATTTT.

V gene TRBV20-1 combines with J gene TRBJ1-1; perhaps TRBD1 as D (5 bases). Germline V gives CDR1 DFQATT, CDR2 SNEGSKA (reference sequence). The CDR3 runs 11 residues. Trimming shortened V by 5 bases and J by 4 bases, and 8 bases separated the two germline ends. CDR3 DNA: TGCAGTGCTTCTGGGGCCACTGAAGCTTTCTTT. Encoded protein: CSASGATEAFF.

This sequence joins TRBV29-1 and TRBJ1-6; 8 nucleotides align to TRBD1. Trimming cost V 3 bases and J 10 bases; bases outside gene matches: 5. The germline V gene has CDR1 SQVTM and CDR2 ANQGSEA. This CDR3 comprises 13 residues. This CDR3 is CSVDRGRGSPLHF. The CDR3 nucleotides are TGCAGCGTTGACAGGGGGCGCGGATCACCCCTCCACTTT.

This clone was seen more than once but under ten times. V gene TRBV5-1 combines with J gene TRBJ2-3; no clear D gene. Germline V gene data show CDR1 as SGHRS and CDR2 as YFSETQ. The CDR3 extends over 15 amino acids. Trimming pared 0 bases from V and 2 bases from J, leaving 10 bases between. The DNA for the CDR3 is TGCGCCAGCAGCTTGGCCCCCCAGACCACAGATACGCAGTATTTT. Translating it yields CASSLAPQTTDTQYF.

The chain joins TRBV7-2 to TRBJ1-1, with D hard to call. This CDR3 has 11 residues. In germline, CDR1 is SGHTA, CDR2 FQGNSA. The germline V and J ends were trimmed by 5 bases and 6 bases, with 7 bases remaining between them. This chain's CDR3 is CASSPRSEAFF. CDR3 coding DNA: TGTGCCAGCAGCCCCAGGTCTGAAGCTTTCTTT.

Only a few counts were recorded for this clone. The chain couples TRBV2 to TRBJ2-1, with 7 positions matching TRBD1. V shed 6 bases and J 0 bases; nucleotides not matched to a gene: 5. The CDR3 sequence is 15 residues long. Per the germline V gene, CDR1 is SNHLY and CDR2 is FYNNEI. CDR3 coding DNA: TGTGCCAGCAGGAAGGACAGGAGCTCCTACAATGAGCAGTTCTTC. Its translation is CASRKDRSSYNEQFF.

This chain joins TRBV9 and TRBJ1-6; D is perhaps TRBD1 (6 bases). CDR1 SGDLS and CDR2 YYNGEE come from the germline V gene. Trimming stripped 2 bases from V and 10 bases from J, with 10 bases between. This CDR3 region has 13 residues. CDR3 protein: CASSVGRGSPLHF. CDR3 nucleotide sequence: TGTGCCAGCAGCGTGGGTAGGGGGTCACCCCTCCACTTT.

The CDR3 reads CASSQDPGVNTEAFF. The CDR3 DNA sequence: TGTGCCAGCAGCCAAGATCCGGGAGTGAACACTGAAGCTTTCTTT. The chain employs TRBV4-2 and TRBJ1-1, with D hard to call. Germline assignment: CDR1 LGHNA and CDR2 YNFKEQ. V gave up 0 bases and J gave up 0 bases, with 8 bases separating them. This CDR3 is 15 amino acids long.

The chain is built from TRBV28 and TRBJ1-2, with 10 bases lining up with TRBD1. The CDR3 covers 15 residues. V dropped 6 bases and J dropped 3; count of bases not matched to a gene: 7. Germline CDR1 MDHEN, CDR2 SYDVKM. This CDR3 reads CASRNGQGDHYGYTF. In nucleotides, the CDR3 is TGTGCCAGCAGGAACGGACAGGGGGATCACTATGGCTACACCTTC.

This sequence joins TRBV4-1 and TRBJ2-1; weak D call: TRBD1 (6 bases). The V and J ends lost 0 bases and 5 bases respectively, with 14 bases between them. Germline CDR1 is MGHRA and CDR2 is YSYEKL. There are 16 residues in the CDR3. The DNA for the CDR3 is TGCGCCAGCAGCCAAGAGGGGGCTGTCTACGACAATGAGCAGTTCTTC. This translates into CASSQEGAVYDNEQFF.

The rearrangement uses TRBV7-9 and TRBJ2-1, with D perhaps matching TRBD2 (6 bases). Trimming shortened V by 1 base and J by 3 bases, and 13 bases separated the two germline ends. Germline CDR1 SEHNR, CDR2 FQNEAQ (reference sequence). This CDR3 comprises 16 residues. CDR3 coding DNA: TGTGCCAGCAGCTTAGGAACTGGGACTCTCTACAATGAGCAGTTCTTC. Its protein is CASSLGTGTLYNEQFF.

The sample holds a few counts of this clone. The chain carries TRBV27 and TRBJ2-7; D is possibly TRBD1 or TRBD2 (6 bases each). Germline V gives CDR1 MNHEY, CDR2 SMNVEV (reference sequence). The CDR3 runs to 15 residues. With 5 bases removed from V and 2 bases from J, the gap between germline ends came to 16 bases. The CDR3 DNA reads TGTGCCAGCAGTAGGAGGGGGATAAAAACCTACGAGCAGTACTTC. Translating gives CASSRRGIKTYEQYF.

CDR3 sequence: CASSLRTTRGNTIYF. The CDR3 DNA follows: TGTGCCAGCAGCTTGAGGACGACGAGAGGAAACACCATATATTTT. V and J are TRBV5-8 and TRBJ1-3; the D is unclear. Germline V gene data show CDR1 as SGHTS and CDR2 as YDEGEE. Trimming pared 1 base from V and 4 bases from J, leaving 12 bases between. The CDR3 has 15 amino acids. Using reference TRBV5-8 and TRBJ1-3 for the parts outside the CDR3, the full variable domain is EAGVTQSPTHLIKTRGQQATLRCSPISGHTSVYWYQQALGLGLQFLLWYDEGEERNRGNFPPRFSGRQFPNYSSELNVNALELEDSALYLCASSLRTTRGNTIYFGEGSWLTVV.

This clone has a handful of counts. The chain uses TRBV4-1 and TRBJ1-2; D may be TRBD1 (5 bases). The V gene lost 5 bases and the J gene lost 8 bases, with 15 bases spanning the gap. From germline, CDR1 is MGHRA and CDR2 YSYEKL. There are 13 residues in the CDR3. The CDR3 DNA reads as TGCGCCAGCAGCAAAGGGGAGTTGGCGGGCTACACCTTC. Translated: CASSKGELAGYTF.

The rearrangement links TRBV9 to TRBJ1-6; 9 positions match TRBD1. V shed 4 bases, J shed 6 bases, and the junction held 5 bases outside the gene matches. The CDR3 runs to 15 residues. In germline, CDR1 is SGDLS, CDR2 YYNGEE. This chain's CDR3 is CASSPGQGFNSPLHF. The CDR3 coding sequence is TGTGCCAGCAGCCCAGGACAGGGGTTTAATTCACCCCTCCACTTT.

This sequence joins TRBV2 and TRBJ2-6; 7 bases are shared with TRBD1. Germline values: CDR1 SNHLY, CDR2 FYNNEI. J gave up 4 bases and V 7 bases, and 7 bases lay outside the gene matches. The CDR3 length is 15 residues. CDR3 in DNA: TGTGCCAGCACCTCAGGGGGACCAGGGGCCAACGTCCTGACTTTC. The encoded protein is CASTSGGPGANVLTF. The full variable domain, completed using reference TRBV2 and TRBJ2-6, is EPEVTQTPSHQVTQMGQEVILRCVPISNHLYFYWYRQILGQKVEFLVSFYNNEISEKSEIFDDQFSVERPDGSNFTLKIRSTKLEDSAMYFCASTSGGPGANVLTFGAGSRLTVL.

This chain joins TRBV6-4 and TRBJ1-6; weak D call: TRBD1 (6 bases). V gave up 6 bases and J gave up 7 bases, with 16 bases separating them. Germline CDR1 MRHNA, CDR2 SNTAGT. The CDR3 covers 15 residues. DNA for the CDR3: TGTGCCAGCAGACTTTCAGGGGAGCCCAATTCACCCCTCCACTTT. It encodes CASRLSGEPNSPLHF.

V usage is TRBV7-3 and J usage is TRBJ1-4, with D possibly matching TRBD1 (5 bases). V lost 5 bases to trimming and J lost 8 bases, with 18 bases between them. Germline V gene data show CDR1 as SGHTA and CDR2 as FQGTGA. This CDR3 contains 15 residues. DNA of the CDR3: TGTGCCAGCAGCCCGCGGGGGGAGGTCGGAGAAAAACTGTTTTTT. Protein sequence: CASSPRGEVGEKLFF.

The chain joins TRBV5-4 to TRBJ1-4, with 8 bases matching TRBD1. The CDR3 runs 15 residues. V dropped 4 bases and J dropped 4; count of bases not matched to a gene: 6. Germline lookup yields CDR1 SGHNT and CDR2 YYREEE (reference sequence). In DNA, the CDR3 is TGTGCCAGCAGCCGCGGGACAGGAGTTAATGAAAAACTGTTTTTT. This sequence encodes CASSRGTGVNEKLFF. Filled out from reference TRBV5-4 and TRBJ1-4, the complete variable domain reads ETGVTQSPTHLIKTRGQQVTLRCSSQSGHNTVSWYQQALGQGPQFIFQYYREEENGRGNFPPRFSGLQFPNYSSELNVNALELDDSALYLCASSRGTGVNEKLFFGSGTQLSVL.

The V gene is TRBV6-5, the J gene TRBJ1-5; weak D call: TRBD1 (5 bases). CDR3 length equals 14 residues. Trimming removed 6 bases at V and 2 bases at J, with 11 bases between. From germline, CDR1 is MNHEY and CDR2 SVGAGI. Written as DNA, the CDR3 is TGTGCCAGCAGGGACATTGGTGGCAATCAGCCCCAGCATTTT. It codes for CASRDIGGNQPQHF.

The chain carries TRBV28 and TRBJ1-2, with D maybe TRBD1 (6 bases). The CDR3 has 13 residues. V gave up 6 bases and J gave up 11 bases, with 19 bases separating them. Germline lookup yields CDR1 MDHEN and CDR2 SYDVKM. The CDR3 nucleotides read TGTGCCAGCAGACCAGGGGCCCCCCCCCATTACACCTTC. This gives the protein CASRPGAPPHYTF.

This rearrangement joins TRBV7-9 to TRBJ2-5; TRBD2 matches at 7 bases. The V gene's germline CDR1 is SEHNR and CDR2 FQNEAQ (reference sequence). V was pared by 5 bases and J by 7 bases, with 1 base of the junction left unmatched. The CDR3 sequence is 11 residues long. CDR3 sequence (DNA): TGTGCCAGCAGCCCGGGGGGGACCCAGTACTTC. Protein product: CASSPGGTQYF.

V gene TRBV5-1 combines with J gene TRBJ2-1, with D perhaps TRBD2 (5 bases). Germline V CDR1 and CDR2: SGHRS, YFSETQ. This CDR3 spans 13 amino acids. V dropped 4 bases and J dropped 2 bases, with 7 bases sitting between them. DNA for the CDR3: TGCGCCAGCAGCCCGGGAACCTACAATGAGCAGTTCTTC. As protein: CASSPGTYNEQFF.

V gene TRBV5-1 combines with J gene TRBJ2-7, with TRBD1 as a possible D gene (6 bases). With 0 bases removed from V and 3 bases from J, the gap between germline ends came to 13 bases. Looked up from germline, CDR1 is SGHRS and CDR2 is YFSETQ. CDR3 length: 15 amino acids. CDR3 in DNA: TGCGCCAGCAGCTTGGCCCAGGGGTACATCTACGAGCAGTACTTC. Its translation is CASSLAQGYIYEQYF.

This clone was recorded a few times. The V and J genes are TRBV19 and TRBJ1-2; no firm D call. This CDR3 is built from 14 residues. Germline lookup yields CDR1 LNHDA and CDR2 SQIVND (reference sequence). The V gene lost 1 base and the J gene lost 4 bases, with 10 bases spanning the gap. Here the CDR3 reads CASSIGRSTYGYTF. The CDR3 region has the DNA TGTGCCAGTAGTATAGGCAGGAGCACCTATGGCTACACCTTC.

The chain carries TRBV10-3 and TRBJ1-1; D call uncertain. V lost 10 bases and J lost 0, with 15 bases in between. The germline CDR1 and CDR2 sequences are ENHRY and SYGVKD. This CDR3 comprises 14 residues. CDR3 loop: CATSTSPMNTEAFF. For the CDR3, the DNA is TGTGCCACAAGCACAAGCCCGATGAACACTGAAGCTTTCTTT.

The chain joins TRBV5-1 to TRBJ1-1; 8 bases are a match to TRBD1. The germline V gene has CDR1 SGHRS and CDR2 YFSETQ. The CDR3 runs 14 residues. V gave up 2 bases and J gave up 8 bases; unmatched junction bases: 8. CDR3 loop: CASSLDGQGSEAFF. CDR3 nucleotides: TGCGCCAGCAGCTTAGATGGACAGGGATCGGAAGCTTTCTTT.

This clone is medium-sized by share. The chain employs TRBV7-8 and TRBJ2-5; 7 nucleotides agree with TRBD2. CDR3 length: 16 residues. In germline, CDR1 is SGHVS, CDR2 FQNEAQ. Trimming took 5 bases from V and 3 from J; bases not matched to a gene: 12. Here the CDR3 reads CASSIRAGTLEETQYF. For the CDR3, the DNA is TGTGCCAGCAGCATTCGAGCGGGGACCCTGGAAGAGACCCAGTACTTC.

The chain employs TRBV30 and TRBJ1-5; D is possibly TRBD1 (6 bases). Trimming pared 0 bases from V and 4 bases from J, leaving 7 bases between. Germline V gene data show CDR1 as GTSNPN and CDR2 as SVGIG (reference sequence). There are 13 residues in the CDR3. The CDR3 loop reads CAWSVDRNQPQHF. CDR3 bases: TGTGCCTGGAGTGTTGACAGGAATCAGCCCCAGCATTTT.

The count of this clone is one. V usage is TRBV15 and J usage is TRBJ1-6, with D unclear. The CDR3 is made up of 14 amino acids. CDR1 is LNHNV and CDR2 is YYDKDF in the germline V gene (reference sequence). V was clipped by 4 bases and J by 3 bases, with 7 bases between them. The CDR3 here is CATSNGYYNSPLHF. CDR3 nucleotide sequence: TGTGCCACCAGCAACGGGTACTATAATTCACCCCTCCACTTT.

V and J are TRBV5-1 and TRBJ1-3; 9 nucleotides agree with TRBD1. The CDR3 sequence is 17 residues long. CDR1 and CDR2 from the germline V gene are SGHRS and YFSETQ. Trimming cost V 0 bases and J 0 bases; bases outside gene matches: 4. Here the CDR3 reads CASSLAGQGVSGNTIYF. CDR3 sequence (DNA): TGCGCCAGCAGCTTGGCGGGACAGGGCGTCTCTGGAAACACCATATATTTT.

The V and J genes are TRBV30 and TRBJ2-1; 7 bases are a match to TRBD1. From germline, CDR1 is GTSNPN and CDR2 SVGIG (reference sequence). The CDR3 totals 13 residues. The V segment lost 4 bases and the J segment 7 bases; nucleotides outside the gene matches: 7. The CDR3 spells CAWMVQGLNEQFF. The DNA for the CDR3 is TGTGCCTGGATGGTACAGGGGTTGAATGAGCAGTTCTTC.